The T cell receptor beta chain described here comes from a study of OX40 agonist ivuxolimab in advanced cancers. Sequencing was performed with immunoSEQ multiplex PCR; in TCRdb, only in-frame clones are kept and a portion is missing. The sample includes about 66,000 clones, roughly four fifths of them seen just once. The germline gives CDR1 MNHNS, CDR2 SASEGT. V was shortened by 3 bases and J by 1 base, with 12 bases between the two germline ends. This CDR3 is 15 amino acids long. This chain connects TRBV6-1 to TRBJ1-2; a weak D match, TRBD1 (5 bases). The clonotype was recovered from an adult with an advanced solid tumor such as melanoma, head and neck, liver or kidney cancer. Sequencing used CD4+ or CD8+ T cells sorted from blood, obtained in a trial of the OX40 agonist ivuxolimab. The CDR3 bases are TGTGCCAGCAGTGACGGCACAGGTGATAACTATGGCTACACCTTC. It codes for CASSDGTGDNYGYTF.